A single sample is the source of the 18 T cell receptor beta chains below, sequenced in a study of blood T cells in healthy people across ages. A second PCR, run for about 6 to 11 cycles, used a sample-barcoded 5' primer plus a J-beta primer mix. TCRdb redid the calling of the 5' RACE reads with MiXCR, one entry per CDR3 protein. Among roughly 930,000 distinct CDR3 sequences, around 48% were seen once, and the ten largest hold roughly 13%. The specimen was blood. The source of these receptors is a man aged 25 to 45 in good health.

The rearrangement joins TRBV24-1 to TRBJ2-3; 7 bases are shared with TRBD1. The CDR3 loop spans 15 amino acids. Per germline, CDR1 KGHDR and CDR2 SFDVKD. With 3 bases clipped from V and 7 bases from J, the junction kept 9 bases outside the gene matches. The CDR3 nucleotides are TGTGCCACCAGTGATCCTGGACAGGATGGAAATACGCAGTATTTT. Translation: CATSDPGQDGNTQYF.

This clonotype turned up a few times. This chain connects TRBV20-1 to TRBJ2-1; 9 bases are a match to TRBD2. From germline, CDR1 is DFQATT and CDR2 SNEGSKA (reference sequence). The ends lost 2 bases at V and 9 bases at J; junction bases unmatched: 8. CDR3 length equals 14 residues. CDR3 in amino acids: CSARSQRGVVEQFF. DNA for the CDR3: TGCAGTGCTAGAAGCCAGCGGGGGGTGGTTGAGCAGTTCTTC.

This clonotype was detected ten times or more. V gene TRBV29-1 combines with J gene TRBJ2-5; TRBD1 is a possible D gene (6 bases). Between the trimmed V and J ends, which lost 5 bases and 1 base, there was a span of 11 bases. Germline CDR1 and CDR2: SQVTM and ANQGSEA. The CDR3 length is 13 residues. Here the CDR3 DNA reads TGCAGCGTTCCAGGACAGCTCCAAGAGACCCAGTACTTC. Its protein product is CSVPGQLQETQYF.

The gene calls are TRBV13 and TRBJ2-7; TRBD1 might be the D (6 bases). Trimming took off 0 bases at V and 5 bases at J, with 14 bases between the two ends. This CDR3 contains 15 residues. CDR1 PRHDT and CDR2 FYEKMQ come from the germline V gene (reference sequence). The CDR3: CASSLGQGFYDEQYF. CDR3 nucleotide sequence: TGTGCCAGCAGCTTAGGACAGGGTTTTTATGACGAGCAGTACTTC.

The table lists this clonotype with a few counts. V is TRBV4-1 and J is TRBJ2-7; either TRBD1 or TRBD2 may fit D (5 bases each). The J call may be faulty, since TRBJ2-5 better matches the DNA end. Per germline, CDR1 MGHRA and CDR2 YSYEKL. The CDR3 consists of 15 residues. The CDR3 DNA is TGCGCCAGCAGCCAGGCTACCGGGACCACCAAGACCCAGTACTTC. It is translated as CASSQATGTTKTQYF.

The J gene is TRBJ2-7, the V gene TRBV20-1, with TRBD2 as a possible D gene (6 bases). V was pared by 5 bases and J by 3 bases, with 14 bases between. The CDR3 loop spans 13 amino acids. The germline CDR1 and CDR2 sequences are DFQATT and SNEGSKA (reference sequence). The CDR3 loop is CSAAPGLDYEQYF. CDR3 nucleotides: TGCAGTGCTGCGCCGGGACTGGACTACGAGCAGTACTTC.

In DNA form, the CDR3 reads TGCAGTGCTAGAGACCGGGGCAACGGCGATCAGCCCCAGCATTTT. This sequence encodes CSARDRGNGDQPQHF. The chain recombines TRBV20-1 with TRBJ1-5; D possibly corresponds to TRBD1 (5 bases). The CDR3 is made up of 15 amino acids. In germline, CDR1 is DFQATT, CDR2 SNEGSKA (reference sequence). Between the trimmed V and J ends, which lost 0 bases and 5 bases, there was a span of 14 bases.

The chain uses TRBV14 and TRBJ1-6; 8 nucleotides line up with TRBD1. V lost 4 bases to trimming and J lost 2 bases; unmatched junction nucleotides: 7. The length of the CDR3 is 17 residues. Germline CDR1 and CDR2: SGHDN and FVKESK. In DNA form, the CDR3 reads TGTGCCAGCAGCCGTGAAGGACAGGGCCCCTATAATTCACCCCTCCACTTT. Its protein product is CASSREGQGPYNSPLHF.

This clonotype appeared a few times. The gene calls are TRBV3-1 and TRBJ2-1; no firm D call. The CDR3 contains 15 residues. Germline V gene lookup returns CDR1 LGHDT and CDR2 YNNKEL (reference sequence). Trimming stripped 3 bases from V and 2 bases from J, with 11 bases between. The CDR3 region has the DNA TGTGCCAGCAGCCAGGTTGCGGATCCCTACAATGAGCAGTTCTTC. Its translation: CASSQVADPYNEQFF.

V and J are TRBV7-2 and TRBJ2-2; 11 nucleotides align to TRBD2. The CDR3 is made up of 18 amino acids. J was trimmed by 1 base and V by 6 bases; bases with no gene match: 10. Germline V gives CDR1 SGHTA, CDR2 FQGNSA. The chain's CDR3 is CASSPRPLAGGNTGELFF. The DNA for the CDR3 is TGTGCCAGCAGTCCCCGCCCCCTAGCGGGGGGGAACACCGGGGAGCTGTTTTTT.

This clonotype was seen at least ten times. This chain uses TRBV4-3 with TRBJ2-7; possibly TRBD2 for D (6 bases). CDR3 length: 13 amino acids. CDR1 LGHNA and CDR2 YSLEER come from the germline V gene. Trimming cost V 8 bases and J 3 bases, with 14 bases left between them. CDR3 region: CASSPGGNYEQYF. The CDR3 DNA is TGCGCCAGCTCGCCCGGCGGGAACTACGAGCAGTACTTC.

The chain combines TRBV5-1 with TRBJ2-2, with D maybe TRBD2 (5 bases). The germline V gene has CDR1 SGHRS and CDR2 YFSETQ. This CDR3 spans 16 amino acids. V gave up 3 bases and J gave up 0 bases, with 12 bases separating them. The CDR3 region is CASSSGSTTNTGELFF. CDR3 nucleotides: TGCGCCAGCAGCTCGGGGTCAACCACGAACACCGGGGAGCTGTTTTTT.

The rearrangement links TRBV20-1 to TRBJ1-1; no clear D. Trimming took 1 base from V and 0 from J, leaving 9 bases between them. CDR3 length: 14 residues. Germline V lookup: CDR1 DFQATT, CDR2 SNEGSKA (reference sequence). The CDR3 spells CSARVQKMNTEAFF. The CDR3 DNA is TGCAGTGCTAGAGTGCAGAAGATGAACACTGAAGCTTTCTTT.

V is TRBV12-3 or TRBV12-4 and J is TRBJ2-7, with TRBD1 matching over 8 bases. CDR3 length: 14 residues. Trimming removed 8 bases from V and 0 bases from J; junction bases left unmatched: 6. The CDR3 loop is CASGWTGPSYEQYF. The CDR3, as DNA: TGTGCCAGCGGCTGGACAGGGCCCTCCTACGAGCAGTACTTC.

The V gene is TRBV2, the J gene TRBJ2-7, with D possibly being TRBD1 (5 bases). The tail of the sequence fits TRBJ2-4 better, so the J call may be wrong. Germline V gives CDR1 SNHLY, CDR2 FYNNEI. The CDR3 spans 16 residues. The CDR3 nucleotides read TGTGCCAGCAGTGAGGGCCCAGACAGTTCCAAAAACATTCAGTACTTC. It translates to CASSEGPDSSKNIQYF.

V usage is TRBV12-3 or TRBV12-4 and J usage is TRBJ1-1, with 7 nucleotides matching TRBD1. The CDR3 is 14 residues long. V was pared by 6 bases and J by 2 bases, with 6 bases of the junction left unmatched. The DNA for the CDR3 is TGTGCCAGCAGGCCCGACAGGGCAAACACTGAAGCTTTCTTT. Translated, it gives CASRPDRANTEAFF.

This chain uses TRBV9 with TRBJ1-2, with D possibly TRBD1 on 6 matching bases. Trimming removed 4 bases from V and 0 bases from J, with 19 bases in between. CDR1 is SGDLS, CDR2 YYNGEE, per germline. This CDR3 has 17 residues. CDR3 nucleotides: TGTGCCAGCAGCCTCTTCGAAGGGGGATTATCTAACTATGGCTACACCTTC. This encodes CASSLFEGGLSNYGYTF.

This clonotype was found a few times. This rearrangement joins TRBV7-6 to TRBJ2-1; D may be TRBD1 or TRBD2 (5 bases each). The DNA end is a closer match to TRBJ2-7, so the J assignment may be wrong. Germline CDR1 reads SGHVS; CDR2 reads FNYEAQ. CDR3 size: 14 residues. Written as DNA, the CDR3 is TGTGCCAGCAGCCCAACCGGGACGTACAATGAGCAGTACTTC. Translating gives CASSPTGTYNEQYF.